This T cell receptor beta chain came from a study of cytomegalovirus exposure and HLA in healthy donors. Use of 60 Vbeta and 13 Jbeta primers characterized the PCR. Produced via immunoSEQ multiplex PCR; TCRdb's table is partial and in-frame only. This sample has more than 95,000 clones, with around 85% found just once. Germline loops: CDR1 SGHTA, CDR2 FQGNSA. Trimming took 4 bases from V and 9 from J; bases not matched to a gene: 12. CDR3 length: 17 residues. This chain connects TRBV7-2 to TRBJ1-6, with 10 positions matching TRBD1. The material sequenced was PBMCs. This sequence originates from a man aged 18 to 29 in good health and CMV-seropositive. For the CDR3, the DNA is TGTGCCAGCAGCTCACAGACAGGGGGCGGGGAGAGTTCACCCCTCCACTTT. Its translation is CASSSQTGGGESSPLHF. Together with reference TRBV7-2 and TRBJ1-6, the CDR3 gives the full variable domain: GAGVSQSPSNKVTEKGKDVELRCDPISGHTALYWYRQSLGQGLEFLIYFQGNSAPDKSGLPSDRFSAERTGGSVSTLTIQRTQQEDSAVYLCASSSQTGGGESSPLHFGNGTRLTVT.